One and the same sample provided the 27 T cell receptor beta chains below, sequenced in a study of blood T cell repertoires in COVID-19. Assay: immunoSEQ multiplex PCR; the TCRdb copy retains only in-frame clones and omits some. This sample has some 62,000 clones, with 65% to 80% found just once. The sample comprised peripheral blood. These receptors were collected from a man in his sixties with acute or convalescent COVID-19.

The V and J genes are TRBV6-4 and TRBJ1-1; perhaps TRBD1 as D (6 bases). Germline assignment: CDR1 MRHNA and CDR2 SNTAGT. Trimming cost V 10 bases and J 4 bases, with 19 bases left between them. The CDR3 is 14 amino acids. The CDR3 DNA reads TGTGCCACCAAACGGCGGGGGGCGCCCACTGAAGCTTTCTTT. Translating it yields CATKRRGAPTEAFF.

The CDR3: CASSLYRDRGRETQYF. The CDR3, as DNA: TGTGCCAGCAGCTTGTATAGGGACAGGGGGAGGGAGACCCAGTACTTC. The rearrangement uses TRBV5-6 and TRBJ2-5; 11 bases agree with TRBD1. This CDR3 comprises 16 residues. Germline CDR1 SGHDT, CDR2 YYEEEE. J gave up 5 bases and V 1 base, and 7 bases lay outside the gene matches.

This clone was seen a handful of times. The rearrangement links TRBV19 to TRBJ1-2; D unclear. CDR3 length equals 12 residues. Germline values: CDR1 LNHDA, CDR2 SQIVND (reference sequence). Trimming pared 6 bases from V and 6 bases from J, leaving 11 bases between. The CDR3 protein is CASRLGMNGYTF. The CDR3 region has the DNA TGTGCCAGTAGACTCGGGATGAATGGCTACACCTTC.

This rearrangement joins TRBV28 to TRBJ2-1; no clear D. CDR1 MDHEN and CDR2 SYDVKM come from the germline V gene. There are 15 residues in the CDR3. V was shortened by 5 bases and J by 4 bases, with 15 bases between the two germline ends. CDR3 amino acids: CASSVVGDFYNEQFF. CDR3 nucleotides: TGTGCCAGCAGTGTCGTAGGAGACTTTTACAATGAGCAGTTCTTC.

The gene calls are TRBV5-6 and TRBJ2-3, with D possibly TRBD2 on 6 matching bases. Germline V lookup: CDR1 SGHDT, CDR2 YYEEEE. V was cut by 0 bases and J by 10 bases, with 12 bases left in between. The CDR3 contains 13 residues. The DNA for the CDR3 is TGTGCCAGCAGCTTGGCTGGACTAAGAGCGCAGTATTTT. Translated: CASSLAGLRAQYF.

The V and J genes are TRBV30 and TRBJ2-3; 13 bases are shared with TRBD2. CDR3 length: 16 residues. Germline V gives CDR1 GTSNPN, CDR2 SVGIG (reference sequence). V lost 0 bases, J lost 3 bases, and 3 bases stayed unmatched. CDR3 region: CAWSVRTSGRTDTQYF. In DNA form, the CDR3 reads TGTGCCTGGAGTGTACGGACTAGCGGGAGAACAGATACGCAGTATTTT. Filled out from reference TRBV30 and TRBJ2-3, the complete variable domain reads SQTIHQWPATLVQPVGSPLSLECTVEGTSNPNLYWYRQAAGRGLQLLFYSVGIGQISSEVPQNLSASRPQDRQFILSSKKLLLSDSGFYLCAWSVRTSGRTDTQYFGPGTRLTVL.

This rearrangement joins TRBV27 to TRBJ1-5, with no clear D. This CDR3 is 14 amino acids long. With 5 bases removed from V and 0 bases from J, the gap between germline ends came to 8 bases. Germline assignment: CDR1 MNHEY and CDR2 SMNVEV (reference sequence). For the CDR3, the DNA is TGTGCCAGCAGTCATACTCCTAGCAATCAGCCCCAGCATTTT. This gives the protein CASSHTPSNQPQHF.

In DNA form, the CDR3 reads TGTGCCAGCTCGCAACCAGGGTTAGATGAAAAACTGTTTTTT. This gives the protein CASSQPGLDEKLFF. V is TRBV18 and J is TRBJ1-4, with a possible D match to TRBD1 (5 bases). V lost 6 bases, J lost 6 bases, and 14 bases lay in between. Germline values: CDR1 KGHSH, CDR2 LQKENI. This CDR3 comprises 14 residues. The entire variable domain, with the rest obtained from reference TRBV18 and TRBJ1-4, is as follows: NAGVMQNPRHLVRRRGQEARLRCSPMKGHSHVYWYRQLPEEGLKFMVYLQKENIIDESGMPKERFSAEFPKEGPSILRIQQVVRGDSAAYFCASSQPGLDEKLFFGSGTQLSVL.

This clone has just one count. The rearrangement links TRBV6-7 to TRBJ1-2, with D unresolved. TRBV6-7 is designated an ORF whose function remains uncertain. The length of the CDR3 is 16 residues. V was pared by 7 bases and J by 4 bases, with 22 bases between. CDR3 bases: TGTGCCAGCACCCCTTCTTGGGAGCCAAGAGGCTATGGCTACACCTTC. Translated: CASTPSWEPRGYGYTF.

The chain uses TRBV5-1 and TRBJ2-1, with D maybe TRBD2 (5 bases). This CDR3 contains 15 residues. Trimming pared 4 bases from V and 5 bases from J, leaving 16 bases between. CDR1 is SGHRS, CDR2 YFSETQ, per germline. The CDR3 here is CASSPWTPRDNEQFF. In DNA, the CDR3 is TGCGCCAGCAGCCCTTGGACCCCGCGGGACAATGAGCAGTTCTTC. The full variable domain, rest sourced from reference TRBV5-1 and TRBJ2-1, is KAGVTQTPRYLIKTRGQQVTLSCSPISGHRSVSWYQQTPGQGLQFLFEYFSETQRNKGNFPGRFSGRQFSNSRSEMNVSTLELGDSALYLCASSPWTPRDNEQFFGPGTRLTVL.

The V gene is TRBV29-1, the J gene TRBJ2-5, with 7 nucleotides matching TRBD1. The CDR3 is 15 amino acids. Germline CDR1 is SQVTM and CDR2 is ANQGSEA. V lost 1 base to trimming and J lost 2 bases; unmatched junction nucleotides: 7. The CDR3 loop reads CSVEGLRGLQETQYF. The CDR3 DNA reads as TGCAGCGTTGAAGGTTTAAGGGGGCTTCAAGAGACCCAGTACTTC.

The chain combines TRBV28 with TRBJ1-5; TRBD1 aligns across 8 bases. CDR1 is MDHEN, CDR2 SYDVKM, per germline. The V gene end was trimmed by 1 base and the J gene end by 7 bases; junction bases not matched to a gene: 3. The length of the CDR3 is 14 residues. The CDR3 reads CASSLLQGAQPQHF. In nucleotides, the CDR3 is TGTGCCAGCAGTTTATTGCAGGGGGCGCAGCCCCAGCATTTT.

This chain links TRBV28 with TRBJ2-7; 9 nucleotides align to TRBD2. The CDR3 has 18 residues. After removal of 5 bases from V and 2 bases from J, the junction contained 16 bases not matched to a gene. Germline CDR1 reads MDHEN; CDR2 reads SYDVKM. In DNA form, the CDR3 reads TGTGCCAGCAGTGTACCACGAATAACGGGACTAGCTACCTACGAGCAGTACTTC. Translation gives CASSVPRITGLATYEQYF. The full variable domain, completed using reference TRBV28 and TRBJ2-7, is DVKVTQSSRYLVKRTGEKVFLECVQDMDHENMFWYRQDPGLGLRLIYFSYDVKMKEKGDIPEGYSVSREKKERFSLILESASTNQTSMYLCASSVPRITGLATYEQYFGPGTRLTVT.

This rearrangement joins TRBV6-5 to TRBJ2-1; D may be TRBD1 (6 bases). This CDR3 has 15 amino acids. Trimming left V 6 bases short and J 6 bases short, with 18 bases between. Per the germline V gene, CDR1 is MNHEY and CDR2 is SVGAGI. CDR3 loop: CASSPGTGSGNEQFF. The CDR3 DNA reads as TGTGCCAGCAGCCCCGGTACAGGGTCGGGCAATGAGCAGTTCTTC.

This rearrangement joins TRBV3-1 (or the pseudogene TRBV3-2) to TRBJ1-2; D not resolved. This CDR3 is built from 12 residues. V was trimmed by 5 bases and J by 8 bases, leaving 12 bases between them. The germline gives CDR1 LGHDT, CDR2 YNNKEL (reference sequence). CDR3 loop: CASSVGGRGYTF. As DNA, the CDR3 is TGTGCCAGCAGCGTGGGAGGGAGGGGCTACACCTTC.

This clone was counted only a few times. This rearrangement joins TRBV7-3 to TRBJ2-5; no reliable D call. The CDR3 covers 13 residues. Trimming pared 1 base from V and 2 bases from J, leaving 5 bases between. CDR1 is SGHTA and CDR2 is FQGTGA in the germline V gene. In DNA form, the CDR3 reads TGTGCCAGCAGCTTAATGTCACAAGAGACCCAGTACTTC. Translating it yields CASSLMSQETQYF. Complete variable domain (other parts from reference TRBV7-3 and TRBJ2-5): GAGVSQTPSNKVTEKGKYVELRCDPISGHTALYWYRQSLGQGPEFLIYFQGTGAADDSGLPNDRFFAVRPEGSVSTLKIQRTERGDSAVYLCASSLMSQETQYFGPGTRLLVL.

CDR3 region: CSAVGGTEAFF. The CDR3, as DNA: TGCAGCGCCGTCGGGGGCACTGAAGCTTTCTTT. V gene TRBV29-1 combines with J gene TRBJ1-1; tentative D call: TRBD1 (5 bases). Trimming stripped 7 bases from V and 4 bases from J, with 10 bases between. Germline V gene lookup returns CDR1 SQVTM and CDR2 ANQGSEA. The CDR3 sequence is 11 residues long.

This clone was picked up one time. This sequence joins TRBV19 and TRBJ2-1; D is possibly TRBD2 (5 bases). The CDR3 is 11 amino acids. Germline CDR1 reads LNHDA; CDR2 reads SQIVND (reference sequence). V was trimmed by 3 bases and J by 9 bases, leaving 6 bases between them. This chain's CDR3 is CASSIRGEQFF. CDR3 bases: TGTGCCAGTAGTATCCGGGGTGAGCAGTTCTTC.

This chain connects TRBV28 to TRBJ1-2, with 9 nucleotides matching TRBD1. The CDR3 loop spans 14 amino acids. Trimming removed 10 bases from V and 2 bases from J; junction bases left unmatched: 8. Germline V gives CDR1 MDHEN, CDR2 SYDVKM. CDR3 DNA sequence: TGTGCCATCCTGGGGACAGGGAAAAACTATGGCTACACCTTC. Its protein product is CAILGTGKNYGYTF.

The V call is TRBV7-2, the J call TRBJ2-2; TRBD2 matches at 7 bases. Germline V CDR1 and CDR2: SGHTA, FQGNSA. This CDR3 is built from 16 residues. The junction had 7 bases not matched to a gene; V was cut back by 2 bases and J by 4 bases. The CDR3 reads CASSLPGSGSTGELFF. The CDR3 DNA reads as TGTGCCAGCAGCTTACCGGGTAGCGGGTCCACCGGGGAGCTGTTTTTT.

The rearrangement joins TRBV6-9 to TRBJ1-6; TRBD1 matches at 9 bases. The CDR3 is 15 residues long. Trimming cost V 6 bases and J 0 bases; bases outside gene matches: 0. The germline V gene encodes CDR1 MNHGY and CDR2 SVAAGI. CDR3 nucleotide sequence: TGTGCCAGCAGACAGGGGGCCTCCTATAATTCACCCCTCCACTTT. As protein: CASRQGASYNSPLHF.

This clone appeared a few times. This chain links TRBV19 with TRBJ1-2, with 11 bases matching TRBD1. V shed 9 bases, J shed 7 bases, and the junction held 7 bases outside the gene matches. Germline V gene lookup returns CDR1 LNHDA and CDR2 SQIVND (reference sequence). The CDR3 consists of 13 residues. CDR3 sequence: CARRDRGIGGYTF. As DNA, the CDR3 is TGTGCCAGGAGGGACAGGGGGATAGGTGGCTACACCTTC.

This clone has just one count. The chain joins TRBV5-4 to TRBJ2-1; TRBD2 matches at 7 bases. Germline trimming cut 5 bases from V and 0 bases from J; bases unmatched to any gene: 11. Germline assignment: CDR1 SGHNT and CDR2 YYREEE (reference sequence). This CDR3 is 17 amino acids long. The CDR3 here is CASSPPRGTSSYNEQFF. CDR3 bases: TGTGCCAGCAGTCCTCCGCGGGGGACCTCCTCCTACAATGAGCAGTTCTTC.

This rearrangement joins TRBV18 to TRBJ2-3, with a tentative D call TRBD1 (5 bases). V lost 2 bases and J lost 1, with 10 bases in between. CDR1 KGHSH and CDR2 LQKENI come from the germline V gene. There are 15 residues in the CDR3. CDR3 in amino acids: CASSPKGPRTDTQYF. The CDR3 DNA sequence: TGTGCCAGCTCACCAAAGGGGCCGCGCACAGATACGCAGTATTTT.

The V and J genes are TRBV28 and TRBJ1-1; 11 nucleotides align to TRBD1. The germline V gene has CDR1 MDHEN and CDR2 SYDVKM. The CDR3 extends over 14 amino acids. V shed 7 bases and J 4 bases; nucleotides not matched to a gene: 5. The CDR3 region is CASTEGTGGTEAFF. The CDR3 nucleotides are TGTGCCAGCACCGAAGGGACAGGGGGCACTGAAGCTTTCTTT.

This clone is labeled as medium-sized. This chain uses TRBV6-6 with TRBJ1-3, with a tentative D call TRBD1 (6 bases). Trimming took 6 bases from V and 1 from J, leaving 10 bases between them. The CDR3 sequence is 14 residues long. Germline V gene lookup returns CDR1 MNHNY and CDR2 SVGAGI (reference sequence). CDR3 region: CASRTTGSGNTIYF. In DNA form, the CDR3 reads TGTGCCAGCAGAACCACAGGGTCTGGAAACACCATATATTTT.

V and J are TRBV6-6 and TRBJ2-1; TRBD2 might be the D (5 bases). Per germline, CDR1 MNHNY and CDR2 SVGAGI (reference sequence). The ends were cut back, 4 bases at V and 2 bases at J, with 15 bases in the middle. This CDR3 region has 16 residues. Here the CDR3 reads CASSLSLSAAYNEQFF. CDR3 sequence (DNA): TGTGCCAGCAGTTTATCCCTTAGCGCGGCCTACAATGAGCAGTTCTTC.